A selection of T cell receptor beta chains follows, all from one sample in a study of CD4+ T cells in melanoma. This table comes from immunoSEQ multiplex PCR, and its TCRdb copy is limited to in-frame clones, with some not included. The sample has around 100,000 clones, 92% seen once; the top ten hold 3.3%. Sequencing was done on a sample of peripheral blood. The receptors here all came from a human donor with melanoma. Each CDR3 is given with its conserved first and last residue. Fields, in order: J gene, CDR3 length, D gene, V gene, clone size, CDR3 protein, CDR3 DNA. The D gene is left open where the match is weak. Rows give clone size only sometimes, using once, few, many, or a class for an expanded clone.

>TRBJ2-1|13|TRBD1|TRBV30|NA
CASGQGKDNEQFF
TGTGCCTCGGGACAGGGGAAAGACAATGAGCAGTTCTTC
>TRBJ1-3|14|TRBD1|TRBV9|NA
CASSDTQGANTIYF
TGTGCCAGCAGCGACACTCAGGGGGCTAACACCATATATTTT
>TRBJ1-5|13|NA|TRBV6-5|NA
CASSPAGATPQHF
TGTGCCAGCAGTCCGGCCGGGGCGACGCCCCAGCATTTT
>TRBJ2-7|15|NA|TRBV7-9|NA
CASSIQGGEAYEQYF
TGTGCCAGCAGCATTCAGGGGGGCGAGGCCTACGAGCAGTACTTC
>TRBJ2-1|13|NA|TRBV5-4|NA
CASSHPDGGEQFF
TGTGCCAGCAGCCACCCTGACGGTGGTGAGCAGTTCTTC
>TRBJ2-7|20|NA|TRBV23-1|NA
CASSNLGILTPLGSIYEQYF
TGCGCCAGCAGTAACCTCGGGATCTTAACCCCCTTGGGGTCTATTTACGAGCAGTACTTC
>TRBJ2-3|16|TRBD1|TRBV14|few
CASSPGQGRDTDTQYF
TGTGCCAGCAGCCCAGGACAGGGAAGGGACACAGATACGCAGTATTTT
>TRBJ2-7|13|NA|TRBV29-1|NA
CSAPMGPGDEQYF
TGCAGCGCCCCCATGGGTCCCGGGGACGAGCAGTACTTC
>TRBJ2-3|17|TRBD2|TRBV7-3|NA
CASSSVPLAGGTDTQYF
TGTGCCAGCAGCTCCGTCCCCCTAGCGGGAGGAACAGATACGCAGTATTTT
>TRBJ1-5|13|NA|TRBV2|NA
CASSRQTNQPQHF
TGTGCCAGCAGCCGACAGACCAATCAGCCCCAGCATTTT
>TRBJ2-3|14|TRBD2|TRBV27|NA
CASSLRLAGDTQYF
TGTGCCAGCAGTTTACGCCTAGCGGGGGATACGCAGTATTTT
>TRBJ1-2|14|NA|TRBV7-3|NA
CASSPGPSGSGYTF
TGTGCCAGCAGCCCGGGGCCTTCTGGCAGTGGCTACACCTTC
>TRBJ1-2|14|NA|TRBV4-3|NA
CASSQSLDSYGYTF
TGCGCCAGCAGCCAGAGTCTGGACAGCTATGGCTACACCTTC
>TRBJ2-4|16|TRBD1|TRBV7-9|NA
CASSTITQGVKNIQYF
TGTGCCAGCAGCACCATCACCCAGGGGGTCAAAAACATTCAGTACTTC
>TRBJ2-1|15|TRBD1|TRBV19|NA
CASSLAGQAYNEQFF
TGTGCCAGTAGTTTGGCGGGACAGGCTTACAATGAGCAGTTCTTC
>TRBJ2-7|14|NA|TRBV18|NA
CASSPRGRNDEQYF
TGTGCCAGCTCCCCGCGGGGGCGGAACGACGAGCAGTACTTC
>TRBJ2-4|17|TRBD1|TRBV5-4|NA
CASSFPINRGTRNIQYF
TGTGCCAGCAGCTTCCCGATCAACAGGGGGACCAGGAACATTCAGTACTTC
>TRBJ1-2|12|NA|TRBV5-1|few
CASSPGLYGYTF
TGCGCCAGCAGCCCGGGGCTCTATGGCTACACCTTC
>TRBJ1-2|14|TRBD1|TRBV18|NA
CASSPPAGGDGYTF
TGTGCCAGCTCACCACCAGCAGGGGGGGATGGCTACACCTTC
>TRBJ1-3|14|TRBD1|TRBV5-4|once
CASSLGGGGNTIYF
TGTGCCAGCAGCTTGGGAGGGGGCGGAAACACCATATATTTT
>TRBJ1-5|18|NA|TRBV19|NA
CASSTSHAGKYSNQPQHF
TGTGCCAGTAGTACAAGTCATGCCGGGAAGTATAGCAATCAGCCCCAGCATTTT
>TRBJ2-3|15|NA|TRBV5-4|NA
CASSLEGGVTDTQYF
TGTGCCAGCAGCTTGGAAGGGGGAGTTACAGATACGCAGTATTTT
>TRBJ1-2|16|NA|TRBV18|NA
CASSPGTPLSNYGYTF
TGTGCCAGCTCACCCGGGACGCCGCTTTCTAACTATGGCTACACCTTC
>TRBJ2-5|14|NA|TRBV11-2|NA
CASSLVGFSETQYF
TGTGCCAGCAGCTTAGTAGGCTTTTCAGAGACCCAGTACTTC
>TRBJ1-2|14|NA|TRBV14|NA
CASSLDWNVYGYTF
TGTGCCAGCAGCCTAGACTGGAACGTCTATGGCTACACCTTC
>TRBJ2-7|16|NA|TRBV7-2|NA
CASSFSGGTSTYEQYF
TGTGCCAGCAGCTTCTCTGGGGGGACGTCGACCTACGAGCAGTACTTC
>TRBJ2-7|13|TRBD2|TRBV29-1|NA
CSVVGLAGYEQYF
TGCAGCGTTGTCGGACTAGCGGGGTACGAGCAGTACTTC
>TRBJ1-5|13|NA|TRBV4-2|NA
CASSFDSNQPQHF
TGTGCCAGCAGCTTCGACAGCAATCAGCCCCAGCATTTT
>TRBJ2-5|16|TRBD2|TRBV7-3|NA
CASSLIGTSGEETQYF
TGTGCCAGCAGCTTAATCGGGACTAGCGGGGAAGAGACCCAGTACTTC
>TRBJ2-1|14|NA|TRBV5-4|once
CASSFAGVGNEQFF
TGTGCCAGCAGCTTCGCAGGGGTCGGCAATGAGCAGTTCTTC
>TRBJ2-1|15|TRBD2|TRBV7-3|NA
CASSLSSGAYNERFF
TGTGCCAGCAGCTTAAGTAGCGGGGCATACAATGAGCGGTTCTTC
>TRBJ2-7|14|TRBD2|TRBV4-2|NA
CASSPLAGGYEQYF
TGTGCCAGCAGCCCCTTAGCGGGAGGCTACGAGCAGTACTTC
>TRBJ1-6|16|NA|TRBV7-9|NA
CASSFTGGGSNSPLHF
TGTGCCAGCAGCTTCACCGGGGGGGGCTCTAATTCACCCCTCCACTTT
>TRBJ2-3|14|TRBD1|TRBV5-1|NA
CASSPGQTTDTQYF
TGCGCCAGCAGCCCGGGACAGACGACAGATACGCAGTATTTT
>TRBJ2-2|11|NA|TRBV28|NA
CASSRSGELFF
TGTGCCAGCAGTAGAAGCGGGGAGCTGTTTTTT
>TRBJ1-6|15|NA|TRBV23-1|NA
CASSPRGGFGSPLHF
TGCGCCAGCAGCCCCCGGGGTGGGTTCGGGTCACCCCTCCACTTT
>TRBJ2-3|16|TRBD2|TRBV11-2|NA
CASSSHPGLALDTQYF
TGTGCCAGCAGCTCACACCCGGGACTAGCGTTGGATACGCAGTATTTT
>TRBJ1-3|14|NA|TRBV9|NA
CASSGGGLGNTIYF
TGTGCCAGCAGCGGGGGGGGACTTGGAAACACCATATATTTT
>TRBJ2-3|14|NA|TRBV9|NA
CASSDRQLTDTQYF
TGTGCCAGCAGCGATAGGCAACTCACAGATACGCAGTATTTT
>TRBJ2-3|14|NA|TRBV11-3|NA
CASSSRAFTDTQYF
TGTGCCAGCAGCTCACGGGCGTTCACAGATACGCAGTATTTT
>TRBJ1-2|15|TRBD1|TRBV28|NA
CASSFWTGANYGYTF
TGTGCCAGCAGTTTCTGGACAGGGGCTAACTATGGCTACACCTTC
>TRBJ1-6|15|NA|TRBV7-9|NA
CASNPDRPNNSPLHF
TGTGCCAGCAACCCAGACAGACCCAATAATTCACCCCTCCACTTT
>TRBJ1-1|13|NA|TRBV19|NA
CASSEGQGTEAFF
TGTGCCAGTAGTGAGGGGCAGGGCACTGAAGCTTTCTTT
>TRBJ1-1|15|NA|TRBV28|NA
CASSRTVPGNTEAFF
TGTGCCAGCAGTCGGACAGTGCCGGGGAACACTGAAGCTTTCTTT
>TRBJ2-3|14|NA|TRBV7-3|NA
CASSLTPGTDTQYF
TGTGCCAGCAGCTTAACGCCCGGCACAGATACGCAGTATTTT
>TRBJ2-2|13|NA|TRBV7-2|NA
CASSPREAGELFF
TGTGCCAGCAGCCCCCGCGAGGCCGGGGAGCTGTTTTTT
>TRBJ2-3|15|TRBD1|TRBV9|NA
CASSVAQQGWDTQYF
TGTGCCAGCAGCGTAGCTCAACAGGGGTGGGATACGCAGTATTTT
>TRBJ2-5|15|NA|TRBV11-2|NA
CASSLDGLAGETQYF
TGTGCCAGCAGCTTAGATGGTCTAGCCGGTGAGACCCAGTACTTC
>TRBJ2-1|13|NA|TRBV5-1|NA
CASSLVSNNEQFF
TGCGCCAGCAGCTTGGTTAGCAACAATGAGCAGTTCTTC
>TRBJ2-4|15|TRBD1|TRBV11-2|NA
CASSSKPGQHNIQYF
TGTGCCAGCAGCAGTAAACCGGGACAGCATAACATTCAGTACTTC
>TRBJ1-1|15|TRBD1|TRBV9|NA
CASSGPTGGNTEAFF
TGTGCCAGCAGCGGTCCGACAGGGGGCAACACTGAAGCTTTCTTT